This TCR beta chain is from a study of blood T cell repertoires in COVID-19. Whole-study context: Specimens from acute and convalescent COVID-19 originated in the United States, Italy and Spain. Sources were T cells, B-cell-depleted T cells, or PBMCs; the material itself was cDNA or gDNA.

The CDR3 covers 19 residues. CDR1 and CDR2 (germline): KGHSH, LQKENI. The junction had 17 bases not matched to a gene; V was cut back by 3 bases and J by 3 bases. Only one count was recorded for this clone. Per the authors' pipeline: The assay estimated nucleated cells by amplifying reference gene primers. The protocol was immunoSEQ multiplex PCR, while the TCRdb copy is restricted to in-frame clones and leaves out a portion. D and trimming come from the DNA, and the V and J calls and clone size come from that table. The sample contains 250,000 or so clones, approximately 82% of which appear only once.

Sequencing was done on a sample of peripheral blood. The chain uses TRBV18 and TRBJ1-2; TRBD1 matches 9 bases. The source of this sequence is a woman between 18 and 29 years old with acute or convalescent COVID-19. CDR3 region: CASSPQRLRDRDWDYGYTF. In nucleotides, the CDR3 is TGTGCCAGCTCACCGCAAAGACTCCGGGACAGGGATTGGGACTATGGCTACACCTTC.